This TCR beta chain was recorded in a study of molecular identifiers for immune sequencing clone quantification. Study in general: The replicate experiment used RNA from approximately 20,000 or 100,000 naive CD8 cells. This RNA was split into five aliquots, and four of them were sequenced.

Naive CD8 libraries were made from around 18,000 to 910,000 sorted cells, and they used 10%, 30% or 50% RNA. This clonotype was seen many times. This CDR3 contains 14 residues. V was trimmed by 5 bases and J by 8 bases, leaving 16 bases between them. TCRdb re-derived calls from the PCR reads in MiXCR, one entry per CDR3 protein. The sample has about 640,000 distinct CDR3 sequences, just under 20% seen once. The V and J genes are TRBV12-3 or TRBV12-4 and TRBJ2-4, with a possible D match to TRBD2 (6 bases). The receptor comes from a human donor in good health. Some libraries in this study had Jurkat cell RNA spiked in. Sequencing was done on a sample of naive CD8+ T cells from blood, with Jurkat cell RNA spiked in. Subset noted: FACS-sorted CD8+CD4-CCR7+CD45RA+ naive T cells. The CDR3 sequence is CASSVGLPGDIQYF. For the CDR3, the DNA is TGTGCCAGCAGTGTAGGACTCCCGGGGGACATTCAGTACTTC.